These T cell receptor beta chains were read from a single sample in a study of tumor-infiltrating T cells and Merkel cell polyomavirus. Profiled with immunoSEQ multiplex PCR; TCRdb holds only in-frame clones, not every one. Among 20,000 to 30,000 clones, around 90% were seen once, and the ten largest hold 2.5% to 3%. Sequenced: lymph node tissue. The receptors originated from a man aged 50 or older with Merkel cell carcinoma. Both conserved end residues are part of each CDR3. The order of the fields is J gene, V gene, clone size, D gene, CDR3 DNA, CDR3 protein. The D gene is left open where the match is weak. Size tells how often a clone was seen (once, few, many) or the class of an expanded clone, and some rows leave it out.

J gene: TRBJ2-3; V gene: TRBV10-3; clone size: NA; D gene: NA; CDR3 DNA: TGTGCCATCAGTGGGGCCCCAAACCCCCATACGCAGTATTTT; CDR3 protein: CAISGAPNPHTQYF
J gene: TRBJ2-3; V gene: TRBV28; clone size: NA; D gene: TRBD2; CDR3 DNA: TGTGCCAGCAGTGCCAGCGGGGGGCCGGGGACAGATACGCAGTATTTT; CDR3 protein: CASSASGGPGTDTQYF
J gene: TRBJ2-5; V gene: TRBV27; clone size: few; D gene: NA; CDR3 DNA: TGTGCCAGCAGTTTAATGGCGGCTCAAGAGACCCAGTACTTC; CDR3 protein: CASSLMAAQETQYF
J gene: TRBJ1-2; V gene: TRBV6-6; clone size: NA; D gene: NA; CDR3 DNA: TGTGCCAGTTTCTCCTATGGCTACACCTTC; CDR3 protein: CASFSYGYTF
J gene: TRBJ1-6; V gene: TRBV6-1; clone size: NA; D gene: NA; CDR3 DNA: TGTGCCAGCAGTGAACTGAGCGGGAATTCACCCCTCCACTTT; CDR3 protein: CASSELSGNSPLHF
J gene: TRBJ2-1; V gene: TRBV4-1; clone size: NA; D gene: TRBD2; CDR3 DNA: TGCGCCAGCAATAGACTAGCGTTTCTGAATGAGCAGTTCTTC; CDR3 protein: CASNRLAFLNEQFF
J gene: TRBJ2-5; V gene: TRBV30; clone size: NA; D gene: NA; CDR3 DNA: TGTGCCTGGATGGGAGGCCCAATAGAGACCCAGTACTTC; CDR3 protein: CAWMGGPIETQYF
J gene: TRBJ1-5; V gene: TRBV19; clone size: NA; D gene: NA; CDR3 DNA: TGTGCCAGTAGTATAGAGGCAGGGGGCAATCAGCCCCAGCATTTT; CDR3 protein: CASSIEAGGNQPQHF
J gene: TRBJ2-5; V gene: TRBV27; clone size: NA; D gene: TRBD1; CDR3 DNA: TGTGCCAGCAGTTTAGGGTTCGGACAGGGGGACGAGACCCAGTACTTC; CDR3 protein: CASSLGFGQGDETQYF
J gene: TRBJ1-4; V gene: TRBV2; clone size: NA; D gene: TRBD1; CDR3 DNA: TGTGCCAGCAGGACAGGGAGTGAAAAACTGTTTTTT; CDR3 protein: CASRTGSEKLFF
J gene: TRBJ2-7; V gene: TRBV5-6; clone size: NA; D gene: NA; CDR3 DNA: TGTGCCAGCAGCTTGGGGGGGCCGAGCTCCTACGAGCAGTACTTC; CDR3 protein: CASSLGGPSSYEQYF
J gene: TRBJ2-7; V gene: TRBV11-2; clone size: NA; D gene: TRBD1; CDR3 DNA: TGTGCCAGCAGCTCGACAGGGGCGGGATACGAGCAGTACTTC; CDR3 protein: CASSSTGAGYEQYF
J gene: TRBJ2-7; V gene: TRBV19; clone size: once; D gene: NA; CDR3 DNA: TGTGCCAGTAGTCCTCTAGGAGACGCGAGCTCCTACGAGCAGTACTTC; CDR3 protein: CASSPLGDASSYEQYF
J gene: TRBJ2-7; V gene: TRBV7-2; clone size: few; D gene: TRBD2; CDR3 DNA: TGTGCCAGCAGCTTAGAAACTAGCGGGACCGTGGGGTACGAGCAGTACTTC; CDR3 protein: CASSLETSGTVGYEQYF
J gene: TRBJ2-2; V gene: TRBV10-3; clone size: once; D gene: TRBD1; CDR3 DNA: TGTGCCATAACCGGGACAGCGAACACCGGGGAGCTGTTTTTT; CDR3 protein: CAITGTANTGELFF
J gene: TRBJ1-2; V gene: TRBV7-6; clone size: NA; D gene: NA; CDR3 DNA: TGTGCCAGCAGCCCCGACAGATTTAACTATGGCTACACCTTC; CDR3 protein: CASSPDRFNYGYTF
J gene: TRBJ2-5; V gene: TRBV5-4; clone size: NA; D gene: TRBD2; CDR3 DNA: TGTGCCAGCAGCTCTAGCGGGAGGGCAGAGACCCAGTACTTC; CDR3 protein: CASSSSGRAETQYF
J gene: TRBJ2-2; V gene: TRBV7-7; clone size: NA; D gene: TRBD2; CDR3 DNA: TGTGCTAGCAGCTTAGAGGGGACTAGATCCGGGGAGCTGTTTTTT; CDR3 protein: CASSLEGTRSGELFF
J gene: TRBJ2-1; V gene: TRBV19; clone size: NA; D gene: NA; CDR3 DNA: TGTGCCAGTAGTGTCGTGAGGGGGACCTACAATGAGCAGTTCTTC; CDR3 protein: CASSVVRGTYNEQFF
J gene: TRBJ1-6; V gene: TRBV6-4; clone size: NA; D gene: NA; CDR3 DNA: TGTGCCAGCAGTGGGACGGGGGTGAATTCACCCCTCCACTTT; CDR3 protein: CASSGTGVNSPLHF
J gene: TRBJ2-2; V gene: TRBV15; clone size: NA; D gene: TRBD2; CDR3 DNA: TGTGCTACGGGAGGGGGAAACACCGGGGAGCTGTTTTTT; CDR3 protein: CATGGGNTGELFF
J gene: TRBJ1-1; V gene: TRBV4-2; clone size: NA; D gene: NA; CDR3 DNA: TGTGCCAGCAGCCAAGATCGAGGGATTACTGAAGCTTTCTTT; CDR3 protein: CASSQDRGITEAFF
J gene: TRBJ1-5; V gene: TRBV19; clone size: once; D gene: NA; CDR3 DNA: TGTGCCAGTAATCAGGGGTTTCAGCCCCAGCATTTT; CDR3 protein: CASNQGFQPQHF
J gene: TRBJ1-6; V gene: TRBV5-6; clone size: few; D gene: TRBD1; CDR3 DNA: TGTGCCAGCAGCAGGGGGCAGAGCTCCTATAATTCACCCCTCCACTTT; CDR3 protein: CASSRGQSSYNSPLHF
J gene: TRBJ1-2; V gene: TRBV20-1; clone size: NA; D gene: NA; CDR3 DNA: TGCAGTGCTACCCGGTTGGATGGCTACACCTTC; CDR3 protein: CSATRLDGYTF
J gene: TRBJ2-2; V gene: TRBV13; clone size: NA; D gene: TRBD2; CDR3 DNA: TGTGCCAGCAGCTCATATAGGACTAGCGGGGCAACCGGGGAGCTGTTTTTT; CDR3 protein: CASSSYRTSGATGELFF
J gene: TRBJ2-5; V gene: TRBV5-5; clone size: NA; D gene: TRBD2; CDR3 DNA: TGTGCCAGCTCAGCTAGCGGGGGGGCCCTGGAGACCCAGTACTTC; CDR3 protein: CASSASGGALETQYF
J gene: TRBJ2-2; V gene: TRBV18; clone size: NA; D gene: TRBD1; CDR3 DNA: TGTGCCAGCTCACCCCGGACAGGGTCGGCCGGGGAGCTGTTTTTT; CDR3 protein: CASSPRTGSAGELFF
J gene: TRBJ2-5; V gene: TRBV2; clone size: NA; D gene: NA; CDR3 DNA: TGTGCCAGCAGTACTCTCTGGGAGACCCAGTACTTC; CDR3 protein: CASSTLWETQYF
J gene: TRBJ2-1; V gene: TRBV6-5; clone size: NA; D gene: TRBD2; CDR3 DNA: TGTGCCAGCGGAGCGGGAGGTCGTAGATACAATGAGCAGTTCTTC; CDR3 protein: CASGAGGRRYNEQFF
J gene: TRBJ1-2; V gene: TRBV7-3; clone size: NA; D gene: TRBD1; CDR3 DNA: TGTGCCAGCAGCCTCGGACAGGGGGATTCTAACTATGGCTACACCTTC; CDR3 protein: CASSLGQGDSNYGYTF
J gene: TRBJ2-1; V gene: TRBV11-3; clone size: NA; D gene: TRBD2; CDR3 DNA: TGTGCCAGCAGCTTAGGTAGCGGGACACACAATGAGCAGTTCTTC; CDR3 protein: CASSLGSGTHNEQFF
J gene: TRBJ1-2; V gene: TRBV6-1; clone size: once; D gene: NA; CDR3 DNA: TGTGCCAGCACCCCGACGGGGGGTTCTAACTATGGCTACACCTTC; CDR3 protein: CASTPTGGSNYGYTF
J gene: TRBJ2-1; V gene: TRBV11-2; clone size: NA; D gene: NA; CDR3 DNA: TGTGCCAGTCAGGGGTACAGCATGGCTGAGCAGTTCTTC; CDR3 protein: CASQGYSMAEQFF
J gene: TRBJ2-6; V gene: TRBV5-6; clone size: NA; D gene: TRBD1; CDR3 DNA: TGTGCCAGCAGCTTGGAGGCGACAGGGACCGGGGCCAACGTCCTGACTTTC; CDR3 protein: CASSLEATGTGANVLTF
J gene: TRBJ2-3; V gene: TRBV4-1; clone size: NA; D gene: TRBD2; CDR3 DNA: TGCGCCAGCAGCCAAGATCGGGTTGGGGGGCTAGCGGGAGGGCCAAGGACAGATACGCAGTATTTT; CDR3 protein: CASSQDRVGGLAGGPRTDTQYF
J gene: TRBJ1-1; V gene: TRBV18; clone size: NA; D gene: NA; CDR3 DNA: TGTGCCAGCTCACCGGCAGGGTCTCAGTCCATGAACACTGAAGCTTTCTTT; CDR3 protein: CASSPAGSQSMNTEAFF
J gene: TRBJ2-1; V gene: TRBV6-1; clone size: NA; D gene: NA; CDR3 DNA: TGTGCCAGCAGTGAGCGTAGCTCCTACAATGAGCAGTTCTTC; CDR3 protein: CASSERSSYNEQFF
J gene: TRBJ2-7; V gene: TRBV19; clone size: NA; D gene: NA; CDR3 DNA: TGTGCCAGTACCCAGGGGCTAGTTGGCTCCTACGAGCAGTACTTC; CDR3 protein: CASTQGLVGSYEQYF
J gene: TRBJ2-7; V gene: TRBV13; clone size: NA; D gene: TRBD2; CDR3 DNA: TGTGCCAGCAGCCCCAGACTAGCGGGAGGCTACGAGCAGTACTTC; CDR3 protein: CASSPRLAGGYEQYF
J gene: TRBJ1-2; V gene: TRBV2; clone size: NA; D gene: TRBD1; CDR3 DNA: TGTGCCAGCCGGGACAGGGGGCGCCTACGTGGCTACACCTTC; CDR3 protein: CASRDRGRLRGYTF
J gene: TRBJ1-2; V gene: TRBV28; clone size: NA; D gene: TRBD1; CDR3 DNA: TGTGCCAGCAGCCCCGGGACAGGGGGCAGAAACTATGGCTACACCTTC; CDR3 protein: CASSPGTGGRNYGYTF
J gene: TRBJ1-2; V gene: TRBV30; clone size: NA; D gene: NA; CDR3 DNA: TGTGCCTGGAGTGTACGCCGGACAACTAACTATGGCTACACCTTC; CDR3 protein: CAWSVRRTTNYGYTF
J gene: TRBJ2-5; V gene: TRBV28; clone size: NA; D gene: NA; CDR3 DNA: TGTGCCAGCAGTCCCGGGACACACCAAGAGACCCAGTACTTC; CDR3 protein: CASSPGTHQETQYF
J gene: TRBJ1-1; V gene: TRBV9; clone size: NA; D gene: NA; CDR3 DNA: TGTGCCAGCAGCGATGGGGGAGGGGCTGAAGCTTTCTTT; CDR3 protein: CASSDGGGAEAFF
J gene: TRBJ1-3; V gene: TRBV29-1; clone size: NA; D gene: NA; CDR3 DNA: TGCAGCGTTACTACGCAACCACTACAGGGTAGTGGAAACACCATATATTTT; CDR3 protein: CSVTTQPLQGSGNTIYF
J gene: TRBJ2-1; V gene: TRBV2; clone size: once; D gene: NA; CDR3 DNA: TGTGCCAGCAGTGACCCTGCGTTGGTCGGTTACAATGAGCGGTTCTTC; CDR3 protein: CASSDPALVGYNERFF
J gene: TRBJ2-7; V gene: TRBV19; clone size: NA; D gene: NA; CDR3 DNA: TGTGCCAGTAGTAACTACTACGAGCAGTACTTC; CDR3 protein: CASSNYYEQYF
J gene: TRBJ1-2; V gene: TRBV28; clone size: NA; D gene: NA; CDR3 DNA: TGTGCCAGCGCAACCCCCAGGGACTACACCTTC; CDR3 protein: CASATPRDYTF
J gene: TRBJ2-3; V gene: TRBV28; clone size: NA; D gene: NA; CDR3 DNA: TGTGCCAGCAGTTTACAGGGCACAGATACGCAGTATTTT; CDR3 protein: CASSLQGTDTQYF
J gene: TRBJ1-2; V gene: TRBV5-1; clone size: few; D gene: NA; CDR3 DNA: TGCGCCAGCAGCGCGGGGGCTCGGGGTCAGGGCTACACCTTC; CDR3 protein: CASSAGARGQGYTF
J gene: TRBJ2-1; V gene: TRBV6-6; clone size: NA; D gene: NA; CDR3 DNA: TGTGCCAGCAGTTATTGGAGAGGCAATGAGCAGTTCTTC; CDR3 protein: CASSYWRGNEQFF
J gene: TRBJ1-5; V gene: TRBV28; clone size: NA; D gene: TRBD1; CDR3 DNA: TGTGCCAGCAGTTTAGGACAGGGGTATCGTCAGCCCCAGCATTTT; CDR3 protein: CASSLGQGYRQPQHF
J gene: TRBJ1-1; V gene: TRBV29-1; clone size: NA; D gene: NA; CDR3 DNA: TGCACCTGCAAACAGGATTTGAACACTGAAGCTTTCTTT; CDR3 protein: CTCKQDLNTEAFF